This entry lists 19 T cell receptor beta chains sequenced from one sample in a study of blood T cell repertoires in COVID-19. Produced via immunoSEQ multiplex PCR; TCRdb's table is partial and in-frame only. The table shows about 180,000 clones, with over 75% occurring only once. Sequencing used peripheral blood. Receptors were obtained from a human donor with active or convalescent COVID-19. The donor label of this sample is uncertain.

The gene calls are TRBV5-8 and TRBJ2-7; 12 bases fit TRBD2. Per germline, CDR1 SGHTS and CDR2 YDEGEE. The J segment lost 3 bases and the V segment lost 0 bases, leaving 7 bases of the junction unmatched. The CDR3 has 17 amino acids. The CDR3: CASSLETSGREGYEQYF. The CDR3 DNA reads as TGTGCCAGCAGCTTGGAGACTAGCGGGAGAGAGGGCTACGAGCAGTACTTC.

The gene calls are TRBV4-2 and TRBJ2-3; 7 nucleotides match TRBD2. The CDR3 extends over 17 amino acids. Losses at the gene ends were 1 base for V and 4 bases for J; bases not matched to a gene: 11. Germline V lookup: CDR1 LGHNA, CDR2 YNFKEQ. Here the CDR3 DNA reads TGTGCCAGCAGCCAAGCGTCCAGCGGGACGGGGGCAGATACGCAGTATTTT. Translating it yields CASSQASSGTGADTQYF.

CDR3 DNA: TGTGCCAGCAGCCCTCGACAGGGTAATGAGCAGTTCTTC. Protein product: CASSPRQGNEQFF. The rearrangement links TRBV9 to TRBJ2-1; 7 bases line up with TRBD1. Germline V gives CDR1 SGDLS, CDR2 YYNGEE. Trimming removed 4 bases from V and 7 bases from J; junction bases left unmatched: 5. The CDR3 runs 13 residues. The full variable domain, rest sourced from reference TRBV9 and TRBJ2-1, is DSGVTQTPKHLITATGQRVTLRCSPRSGDLSVYWYQQSLDQGLQFLIQYYNGEERAKGNILERFSAQQFPDLHSELNLSSLELGDSALYFCASSPRQGNEQFFGPGTRLTVL.

The chain joins TRBV7-9 to TRBJ1-2; 9 positions agree with TRBD1. From germline, CDR1 is SEHNR and CDR2 FQNEAQ (reference sequence). V was pared by 9 bases and J by 8 bases, with 10 bases of the junction left unmatched. The CDR3 totals 13 residues. The CDR3 sequence is CASNVQGARGYTF. As DNA, the CDR3 is TGTGCCAGTAACGTACAGGGGGCACGGGGCTACACCTTC.

The rearrangement joins TRBV5-4 to TRBJ2-2; D may be TRBD2 (6 bases). The CDR3 consists of 15 residues. Trimming removed 3 bases at V and 1 base at J, with 10 bases between. CDR1 and CDR2 (germline): SGHNT, YYREEE (reference sequence). CDR3 DNA: TGTGCCAGCAGCTCGGGACTTTTGAACACCGGGGAGCTGTTTTTT. Translated: CASSSGLLNTGELFF.

This clone was detected only once. The chain has TRBV15 and TRBJ2-3, with 11 positions matching TRBD1. J was trimmed by 2 bases and V by 5 bases; bases with no gene match: 6. The CDR3 loop spans 16 amino acids. Germline V lookup: CDR1 LNHNV, CDR2 YYDKDF (reference sequence). The DNA for the CDR3 is TGTGCCACCAGCGGTCGGGACAGGGGGAACACAGATACGCAGTATTTT. It yields the protein CATSGRDRGNTDTQYF.

The genes are TRBV2 and TRBJ2-1; 7 nucleotides line up with TRBD1. The CDR3 length is 13 residues. In germline, CDR1 is SNHLY, CDR2 FYNNEI. The trim removed 7 bases at V and 4 bases at J, leaving 4 bases unmatched. The CDR3 nucleotides read TGTGCCAGCAATACAGGGGTATACAATGAGCAGTTCTTC. Its protein product is CASNTGVYNEQFF. The complete variable domain, with remaining parts taken from reference TRBV2 and TRBJ2-1, reads EPEVTQTPSHQVTQMGQEVILRCVPISNHLYFYWYRQILGQKVEFLVSFYNNEISEKSEIFDDQFSVERPDGSNFTLKIRSTKLEDSAMYFCASNTGVYNEQFFGPGTRLTVL.

The rearrangement links TRBV27 to TRBJ1-1; no definite D call. The ends were cut back, 4 bases at V and 4 bases at J, with 16 bases in the middle. This CDR3 comprises 15 residues. Per germline, CDR1 MNHEY and CDR2 SMNVEV (reference sequence). CDR3 loop: CASSSPLTGLTEAFF. DNA of the CDR3: TGTGCCAGCAGTTCCCCCCTTACTGGGCTCACTGAAGCTTTCTTT.

To note about this clone: At one boundary the junction diverges from the germline segment, which might be a read error. Distinct nucleotide sequences in the sample also encode this CDR3. The chain employs TRBV19 and TRBJ2-5; 8 nucleotides match TRBD1. This CDR3 region has 13 residues. Germline lookup yields CDR1 LNHDA and CDR2 SQIVND (reference sequence). The CDR3 sequence is CASNRGARETQYF. The CDR3 region has the DNA TGTGCCAGTAACAGGGGGGCTCGAGAGACTCAGTACTTC.

The chain carries TRBV12-3 or TRBV12-4 and TRBJ2-7; no definite D call. V was clipped by 3 bases and J by 6 bases, with 12 bases between them. This CDR3 comprises 13 residues. The CDR3 spells CASSLTRRSEQYF. The CDR3 DNA reads TGTGCCAGCAGTTTGACCCGGCGGAGCGAGCAGTACTTC.

V is TRBV19 and J is TRBJ1-2; TRBD1 matches 7 bases. This CDR3 has 16 residues. V lost 2 bases to trimming and J lost 5 bases; unmatched junction nucleotides: 11. The germline CDR1 and CDR2 sequences are LNHDA and SQIVND (reference sequence). The CDR3 spells CASSISQSAGGYGYTF. The DNA for the CDR3 is TGTGCCAGTAGTATATCCCAGTCGGCAGGGGGGTATGGCTACACCTTC.

A single count supports this clone. The J gene is TRBJ1-2, the V gene TRBV19; D perhaps matches TRBD1 (5 bases). The germline V and J ends were trimmed by 6 bases and 7 bases, with 21 bases remaining between them. CDR3 length: 15 amino acids. The germline V gene encodes CDR1 LNHDA and CDR2 SQIVND (reference sequence). CDR3 nucleotide sequence: TGTGCCAGTAGGAAGGTCGGTGGGAAGGACATTGGCTACACCTTC. Translated, it gives CASRKVGGKDIGYTF.

The V gene is TRBV12-5, the J gene TRBJ2-1; no definite D call. V lost 4 bases, J lost 7 bases, and 8 bases lay in between. The CDR3 runs 12 residues. Germline CDR1 LGHNT, CDR2 FRNRAP. The CDR3 protein is CASGYPLNEQFF. In nucleotides, the CDR3 is TGTGCTAGTGGTTATCCTCTTAATGAGCAGTTCTTC.

The V call is TRBV2, the J call TRBJ2-7; 7 nucleotides line up with TRBD1. CDR1 and CDR2 (germline): SNHLY, FYNNEI. After removal of 6 bases from V and 3 bases from J, the junction contained 8 bases not matched to a gene. The CDR3 length is 14 residues. The CDR3 bases are TGTGCCAGCAGACTACAGGGGCCAGGCTACGAGCAGTACTTC. Amino acid sequence: CASRLQGPGYEQYF.

The chain recombines TRBV6-1 with TRBJ2-7; 9 positions match TRBD1. The CDR3 has 16 amino acids. Trimming cost V 3 bases and J 3 bases; bases outside gene matches: 9. The germline CDR1 and CDR2 sequences are MNHNS and SASEGT. The CDR3 sequence: CASSDSGTGSFYEQYF. CDR3 in DNA: TGTGCCAGCAGTGATTCCGGGACAGGGTCTTTCTACGAGCAGTACTTC.

This chain joins TRBV5-5 and TRBJ1-1; TRBD1 is a possible D gene (5 bases). V dropped 2 bases and J dropped 6 bases, with 23 bases sitting between them. Germline CDR1 reads SGHKS; CDR2 reads YYEKEE (reference sequence). This CDR3 is built from 17 residues. This CDR3 reads CASSFAVLTARGPEAFF. CDR3 bases: TGTGCCAGCAGCTTTGCCGTTTTAACAGCGCGGGGCCCTGAAGCTTTCTTT. Filled out from reference TRBV5-5 and TRBJ1-1, the complete variable domain reads DAGVTQSPTHLIKTRGQQVTLRCSPISGHKSVSWYQQVLGQGPQFIFQYYEKEERGRGNFPDRFSARQFPNYSSELNVNALLLGDSALYLCASSFAVLTARGPEAFFGQGTRLTVV.

V gene TRBV3-1 (or the pseudogene TRBV3-2) combines with J gene TRBJ2-5, with 9 bases identical to TRBD2. Trimming cost V 4 bases and J 2 bases; bases outside gene matches: 2. Germline CDR1 and CDR2: LGHDT and YNNKEL (reference sequence). The CDR3 is 14 residues long. CDR3 loop: CASSPSGTQETQYF. DNA of the CDR3: TGTGCCAGCAGCCCTAGCGGGACGCAAGAGACCCAGTACTTC.

The table lists this clone with a few counts. The rearrangement uses TRBV25-1 and TRBJ2-6, with 7 bases fitting TRBD1. Unmatched junction bases numbered 12, after V lost 4 bases and J lost 12 bases. Germline lookup yields CDR1 MGHDK and CDR2 SYGVNS. CDR3 size: 15 residues. In DNA form, the CDR3 reads TGTGCCAGCAGTGTGTTTTCAGGGGGAATGGGCGTCCTGACTTTC. Its translation is CASSVFSGGMGVLTF.

The chain has TRBV11-2 and TRBJ1-1; tentative D call: TRBD1 (5 bases). The V gene's germline CDR1 is SGHAT and CDR2 FQNNGV. CDR3 size: 15 residues. Trimming left V 5 bases short and J 1 base short, with 14 bases between. CDR3 amino acids: CASSITGTKNTEAFF. The CDR3 DNA sequence: TGTGCCAGCAGCATCACCGGGACTAAGAACACTGAAGCTTTCTTT.